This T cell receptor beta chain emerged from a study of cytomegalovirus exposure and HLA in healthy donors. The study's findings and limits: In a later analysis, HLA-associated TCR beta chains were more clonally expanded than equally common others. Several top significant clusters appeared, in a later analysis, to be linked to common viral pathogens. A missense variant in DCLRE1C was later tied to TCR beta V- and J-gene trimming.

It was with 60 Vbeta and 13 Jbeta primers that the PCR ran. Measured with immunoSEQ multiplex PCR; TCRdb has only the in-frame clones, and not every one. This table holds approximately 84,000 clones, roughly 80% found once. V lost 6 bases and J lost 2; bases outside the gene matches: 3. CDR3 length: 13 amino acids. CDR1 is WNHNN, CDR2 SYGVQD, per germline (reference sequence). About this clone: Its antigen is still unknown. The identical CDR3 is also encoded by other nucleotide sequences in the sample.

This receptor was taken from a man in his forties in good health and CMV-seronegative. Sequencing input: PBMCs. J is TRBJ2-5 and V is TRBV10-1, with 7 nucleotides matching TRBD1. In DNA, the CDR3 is TGCGCCAGCAGCGAGGGACAGCAAGAGACCCAGTACTTC. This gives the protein CASSEGQQETQYF.